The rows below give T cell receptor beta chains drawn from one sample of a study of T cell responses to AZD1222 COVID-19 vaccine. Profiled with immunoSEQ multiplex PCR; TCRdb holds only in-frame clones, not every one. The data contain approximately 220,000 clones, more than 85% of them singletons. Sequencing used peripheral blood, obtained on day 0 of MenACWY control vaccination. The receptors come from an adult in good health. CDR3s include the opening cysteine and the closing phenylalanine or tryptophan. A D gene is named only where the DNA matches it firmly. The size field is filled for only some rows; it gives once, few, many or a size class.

DNA: TGTGCCAGCAGCCACGGGGGCCTGACAGGTGACTATGGCTACACCTTC
CDR3: CASSHGGLTGDYGYTF
J: TRBJ1-2
D: NA
V: TRBV3-1/TRBV3-2
size: NA

DNA: TGTGCCAGCAGTGAACAGGGGGCTTCAGATGGCTACACCTTC
CDR3: CASSEQGASDGYTF
J: TRBJ1-2
D: TRBD1
V: TRBV2
size: once

DNA: TGCGCCAGCAGCTCCGTGCCAGGGGCAAGCACCGGGGAGCTGTTTTTT
CDR3: CASSSVPGASTGELFF
J: TRBJ2-2
D: NA
V: TRBV5-1
size: NA

DNA: TGTGCCAGCAGTCCAACAGGGGCGCCGCTTAAAAAACTGTTTTTT
CDR3: CASSPTGAPLKKLFF
J: TRBJ1-4
D: TRBD1
V: TRBV27
size: NA

DNA: TGTGCCAGCAGACTCACAGGGGCACGAGGTGGCGAGCAGTACTTC
CDR3: CASRLTGARGGEQYF
J: TRBJ2-7
D: TRBD1
V: TRBV28
size: NA

DNA: TGTGCCAGCAGCCCCAGGGGAAGCGGCAACACAGATACGCAGTATTTT
CDR3: CASSPRGSGNTDTQYF
J: TRBJ2-3
D: NA
V: TRBV7-2
size: NA

DNA: TGTGCCATCGGGGAACATGAGGGGAACACTGAAGCTTTCTTT
CDR3: CAIGEHEGNTEAFF
J: TRBJ1-1
D: NA
V: TRBV10-3
size: NA

DNA: TGTGCCAGCAGCCAAGACCCCCCTACTAGCGGGGGCACAGATACGCAGTATTTT
CDR3: CASSQDPPTSGGTDTQYF
J: TRBJ2-3
D: TRBD2
V: TRBV4-2
size: NA

DNA: TGTGCCAGTGGAGAAAGGGGCACTGAAGCTTTCTTT
CDR3: CASGERGTEAFF
J: TRBJ1-1
D: NA
V: TRBV19
size: NA

DNA: TGTGCCAGCAGTGAACGGCGAGGGCCGACAAATTCACCCCTCCACTTT
CDR3: CASSERRGPTNSPLHF
J: TRBJ1-6
D: NA
V: TRBV6-1
size: NA

DNA: TGTGCCAGCAGACCGGACAGAGCAACTAATGAAAAACTGTTTTTT
CDR3: CASRPDRATNEKLFF
J: TRBJ1-4
D: NA
V: TRBV6-4
size: few

DNA: TGTGCCAGCATCGCGGGACAGCGCAAAAAATACGAGCAGTACTTC
CDR3: CASIAGQRKKYEQYF
J: TRBJ2-7
D: NA
V: TRBV28
size: NA

DNA: TGTGCCAGTAGTACCGCCGGGGGAGGGTTGAATTCACCCCTCCACTTT
CDR3: CASSTAGGGLNSPLHF
J: TRBJ1-6
D: NA
V: TRBV19
size: NA

DNA: TGTGCCAGCTCACGAGGGCTCGACGAAAAACTGTTTTTT
CDR3: CASSRGLDEKLFF
J: TRBJ1-4
D: NA
V: TRBV18
size: NA

DNA: TGTGCCAGCAGCTTGTGGTTGGGGGCGATGGGGTACACCTTC
CDR3: CASSLWLGAMGYTF
J: TRBJ1-2
D: NA
V: TRBV5-6
size: NA

DNA: TGTGCCAGCAGCGTCGACAGCAACTATGGCTACACCTTC
CDR3: CASSVDSNYGYTF
J: TRBJ1-2
D: NA
V: TRBV2
size: NA

DNA: TGTGCCAGCAGTTACTCTGGGGATGGGACTGAAGCTTTCTTT
CDR3: CASSYSGDGTEAFF
J: TRBJ1-1
D: NA
V: TRBV6-5
size: NA

DNA: TGCGCCAGCAGCTTGGGACCGGGGAACTCTGGGGCCAACGTCCTGACTTTC
CDR3: CASSLGPGNSGANVLTF
J: TRBJ2-6
D: NA
V: TRBV5-1
size: NA

DNA: TGTGCCAGCAGGGGGTCAAGCTCTGGAAACACCATATATTTT
CDR3: CASRGSSSGNTIYF
J: TRBJ1-3
D: NA
V: TRBV3-1/TRBV3-2
size: NA

DNA: TGTGCCAGCAGCCCCAGGGAGCGGGGTCCAGATACGCAGTATTTT
CDR3: CASSPRERGPDTQYF
J: TRBJ2-3
D: TRBD2
V: TRBV9
size: NA

DNA: TGCGCCAGCAGCTTGTTCAGGGAGACAGATACGCAGTATTTT
CDR3: CASSLFRETDTQYF
J: TRBJ2-3
D: NA
V: TRBV5-1
size: NA

DNA: TGTGCCAGCAGCGTAGCGGACGGGCGGGGGGAACCCCAGCATTTT
CDR3: CASSVADGRGEPQHF
J: TRBJ1-5
D: NA
V: TRBV9
size: NA

DNA: TGTGCCAGCAGCGTAGGGCCAGCGGGGGGCTACTACAATGAGCAGTTCTTC
CDR3: CASSVGPAGGYYNEQFF
J: TRBJ2-1
D: TRBD2
V: TRBV9
size: NA

DNA: TGTGCCAGCAGCCCTACAGGGGGCAATTCACCCCTCCACTTT
CDR3: CASSPTGGNSPLHF
J: TRBJ1-6
D: TRBD1
V: TRBV7-3
size: NA

DNA: TGTGCCAGCAGCTTAGACGGGGGGACCCACGGCGAGCAGTACTTC
CDR3: CASSLDGGTHGEQYF
J: TRBJ2-7
D: TRBD2
V: TRBV7-8
size: once

DNA: TGTGCCAGCAGTGAATGGAGAGGGGGTTCCTACGAGCAGTACTTC
CDR3: CASSEWRGGSYEQYF
J: TRBJ2-7
D: NA
V: TRBV6-1
size: NA

DNA: TGTGCCAGCAGCTTACGGGACACCGACGAGCAGTACTTC
CDR3: CASSLRDTDEQYF
J: TRBJ2-7
D: NA
V: TRBV11-3
size: NA

DNA: TGTGCCAGCAGGGGACTCTACAGAAACCTCAATCAGCCCCAGCATTTT
CDR3: CASRGLYRNLNQPQHF
J: TRBJ1-5
D: NA
V: TRBV2
size: NA

DNA: TGTGCCAGCAGCCAAGTGGCGCTGAACACTGAAGCTTTCTTT
CDR3: CASSQVALNTEAFF
J: TRBJ1-1
D: NA
V: TRBV3-1/TRBV3-2
size: NA

DNA: TGCGCCAGCAGCCAAGGGACAGGGGGCCGATCACCCCTCCACTTT
CDR3: CASSQGTGGRSPLHF
J: TRBJ1-6
D: TRBD1
V: TRBV4-1
size: NA

DNA: TGTGCCAGCAGCCAAAGATTGGGACAGGGGTCTGAAGCTTTCTTT
CDR3: CASSQRLGQGSEAFF
J: TRBJ1-1
D: TRBD1
V: TRBV3-1/TRBV3-2
size: NA

DNA: TGTGCCAGCAGCTCAATGCCGGGACAGGGCTACGAGCAGTACTTC
CDR3: CASSSMPGQGYEQYF
J: TRBJ2-7
D: TRBD1
V: TRBV7-8
size: NA

DNA: TGTGCCAGCAGCCCCGGGGGCTATGGCTACACCTTC
CDR3: CASSPGGYGYTF
J: TRBJ1-2
D: NA
V: TRBV3-1/TRBV3-2
size: NA

DNA: TGTGCCAGCCGAGTGGGGTCGGGTCGTAATGAAAAACTGTTTTTT
CDR3: CASRVGSGRNEKLFF
J: TRBJ1-4
D: NA
V: TRBV6-5
size: NA

DNA: TGTGCCAGTAGTTATCAGGGTATGACCGGAAACACCATATATTTT
CDR3: CASSYQGMTGNTIYF
J: TRBJ1-3
D: NA
V: TRBV19
size: once

DNA: TGTGCCTGGAGTGGAACCCGGCGTAGGGTTTCCCAGTACTTC
CDR3: CAWSGTRRRVSQYF
J: TRBJ2-5
D: NA
V: TRBV30
size: NA

DNA: TGTGCCAGTAACCCGGACAGTCCGAACACCGGGGAGCTGTTTTTT
CDR3: CASNPDSPNTGELFF
J: TRBJ2-2
D: NA
V: TRBV19
size: NA

DNA: TGTGCCAGCAGCGTGCGCTTCAGGGAGAGAGGAAATCAGCCCCAGCATTTT
CDR3: CASSVRFRERGNQPQHF
J: TRBJ1-5
D: NA
V: TRBV7-8
size: NA

DNA: TGTGCCAGCAGGGACTCCGTCTACGAGCAGTACTTC
CDR3: CASRDSVYEQYF
J: TRBJ2-7
D: NA
V: TRBV4-2
size: NA

DNA: TGTGCCAGCAGCCAAGCTACAGCCTATAATTCACCCCTCCACTTT
CDR3: CASSQATAYNSPLHF
J: TRBJ1-6
D: NA
V: TRBV3-1/TRBV3-2
size: NA

DNA: TGTGCCTGGAGTGTACTGGACTTAGGCAGAGAGACCCAGTACTTC
CDR3: CAWSVLDLGRETQYF
J: TRBJ2-5
D: NA
V: TRBV30
size: NA

DNA: TGTGCCAGCAGCCACGAGCGCCGGAAAGCTTTCTTT
CDR3: CASSHERRKAFF
J: TRBJ1-1
D: NA
V: TRBV3-1/TRBV3-2
size: NA

DNA: TGTGCCAGCAGCGAGGTGGACAGGGCTGGGGCCAACGTCCTGACTTTC
CDR3: CASSEVDRAGANVLTF
J: TRBJ2-6
D: TRBD1
V: TRBV9
size: NA

DNA: TGTGCCAGCAGTGAATTCCCCCCTCAGGGGTCGGCTGAAGCTTTCTTT
CDR3: CASSEFPPQGSAEAFF
J: TRBJ1-1
D: NA
V: TRBV25-1
size: NA